What follows is one TCR beta chain and its context. Its antigen is undetermined. The entry originates in a study of glioma-infiltrating T cells. Whole-study context: Before surgery, glioma patients received dexamethasone for at most six days.

TCR alpha and beta CDR3 regions were amplified from RNA using iRepertoire nested multiplex PCR. One entry per CDR3 protein, called by TCRdb with MiXCR from the multiplex PCR reads. The table shows 300,000 to 450,000 distinct CDR3 sequences, with 41% occurring only once. General study results and limits: Tissue-blood divergence was below expectation in non-neoplastic patients, above in gliomas. Patients with low tissue-blood divergence carried a signature set of shared blood CDR3 motifs.

V gave up 8 bases and J gave up 3 bases, with 11 bases separating them. The CDR3 is 13 residues long. Germline-derived CDR1 and CDR2 are MNHEY and SVGEGT. The sequence derives from a human donor with low-grade glioma or glioblastoma, undergoing nonglioma brain surgery, or in good health (not recorded which). Sequenced sample: glioma tissue, nonneoplastic brain tissue, or PBMCs (not recorded which). The chain couples TRBV6-2 or TRBV6-3 to TRBJ2-1; D ambiguous. CDR3 sequence: CASSPLDYNEQFF. The CDR3 bases are TGTGCCAGCTCACCTCTCGACTACAATGAGCAGTTCTTC.